Listed below are T cell receptor beta chains from one sample, sequenced in a study of T cell responses to AZD1222 COVID-19 vaccine. Sequencing used immunoSEQ multiplex PCR; TCRdb keeps in-frame clones, though not all of them. The table includes roughly 97,000 clones, around 88% detected once. The starting material was peripheral blood, obtained on day 0 of AZD1222 vaccination. Receptors were obtained from an adult in good health. The CDR3 runs from the conserved cysteine through the conserved F or W. The D gene is left open where the match is weak. Expanded clones are given a class, and other clones once, few, many or no size at all.

size: NA
D: NA
J: TRBJ1-1
V: TRBV6-5
DNA: TGTGCCAGCAGTCGGGGATCGGGCAACACTGAAGCTTTCTTT
CDR3: CASSRGSGNTEAFF

size: NA
D: NA
J: TRBJ1-2
V: TRBV7-3
DNA: TGTGCCAGCAGCTTAACGTCCGGGTTTGGCTACACCTTC
CDR3: CASSLTSGFGYTF

size: NA
D: TRBD2
J: TRBJ2-1
V: TRBV14
DNA: TGTGCCAGCAGCCAAAGGACTAGCGGAAACAATGAGCAGTTCTTC
CDR3: CASSQRTSGNNEQFF

size: NA
D: NA
J: TRBJ2-7
V: TRBV12-2
DNA: TGTGCAAGTCGCTTAGCGGGCACTAGCTGTCGCGAGCAGTACTTC
CDR3: CASRLAGTSCREQYF

size: NA
D: NA
J: TRBJ2-3
V: TRBV9
DNA: TGTGCCAGCAGCGTAGTGACGGATACGCAGTATTTT
CDR3: CASSVVTDTQYF

size: once
D: NA
J: TRBJ2-7
V: TRBV12-3/TRBV12-4
DNA: TGTGCCAGCAGTACAGGATTCTACGAGCAGTACTTC
CDR3: CASSTGFYEQYF

size: NA
D: NA
J: TRBJ1-2
V: TRBV15
DNA: TGTGCCACCAGCAGAGACACCTATGGCTACACCTTC
CDR3: CATSRDTYGYTF

size: NA
D: NA
J: TRBJ2-1
V: TRBV3-1/TRBV3-2
DNA: TGTGCCAGCAGGGCTAGCGCATACAATGAGCAGTTCTTC
CDR3: CASRASAYNEQFF

size: NA
D: TRBD1
J: TRBJ1-4
V: TRBV4-3
DNA: TGCGCCAGCAGCCAAGATTGGGGGGACAGTAATGAAAAACTGTTTTTT
CDR3: CASSQDWGDSNEKLFF

size: NA
D: NA
J: TRBJ1-2
V: TRBV7-2
DNA: TGTGCCAGCAGCTTAGGGACTGCTAACTATGGCTACACCTTC
CDR3: CASSLGTANYGYTF

size: few
D: NA
J: TRBJ1-4
V: TRBV28
DNA: TGTGCCAGCATCGGCAGCTCTGCAACTAATGAAAAACTGTTTTTT
CDR3: CASIGSSATNEKLFF

size: NA
D: NA
J: TRBJ2-3
V: TRBV5-1
DNA: TGCGCCAGCAGCCATGGCGCGGGCGGGACTTACACAGATACGCAGTATTTT
CDR3: CASSHGAGGTYTDTQYF

size: NA
D: TRBD1
J: TRBJ2-5
V: TRBV24-1
DNA: TGTGCCACCGGAGAGGGGGCGCTTGAGACCCAGTACTTC
CDR3: CATGEGALETQYF

size: NA
D: NA
J: TRBJ2-2
V: TRBV2
DNA: TGTGCCAGCAAAAGGGAGCCCGGGGAGCTGTTTTTT
CDR3: CASKREPGELFF

size: NA
D: TRBD1
J: TRBJ1-1
V: TRBV27
DNA: TGTGCCAGCAGTCTCCGGGACAGGGTGACTGAAGCTTTCTTT
CDR3: CASSLRDRVTEAFF

size: NA
D: NA
J: TRBJ2-5
V: TRBV7-2
DNA: TGTGCCAGCAGCTTCTACAGGGACTTCCAAGAGACCCAGTACTTC
CDR3: CASSFYRDFQETQYF

size: NA
D: TRBD1
J: TRBJ2-2
V: TRBV2
DNA: TGTGCCAGCGACAGGGACGTGAACACCGGGGAGCTGTTTTTT
CDR3: CASDRDVNTGELFF

size: NA
D: NA
J: TRBJ2-1
V: TRBV14
DNA: TGTGCCAGCAGCCTCCAGGGGGGATATTACAATGAGCAGTTCTTC
CDR3: CASSLQGGYYNEQFF

size: NA
D: NA
J: TRBJ2-5
V: TRBV30
DNA: TGTGCCTGGAGTACAGGCACCCAAGAGACCCAGTACTTC
CDR3: CAWSTGTQETQYF

size: NA
D: NA
J: TRBJ1-4
V: TRBV10-2
DNA: TGCGCCAGCCGACGACAGCCGAATGAAAAACTGTTTTTT
CDR3: CASRRQPNEKLFF

size: once
D: NA
J: TRBJ2-1
V: TRBV6-6
DNA: TGTGCCACCGTTGCGTCTGTAACCTACAATGAGCAGTTCTTC
CDR3: CATVASVTYNEQFF

size: NA
D: NA
J: TRBJ1-1
V: TRBV5-6
DNA: TGTGCCAGCAGCTTGAATGTGGACACTGAAGCTTTCTTT
CDR3: CASSLNVDTEAFF

size: NA
D: NA
J: TRBJ2-3
V: TRBV15
DNA: TGTGCCACCAGCAGGACCCTGGGTTTAGCCACAGATACGCAGTATTTT
CDR3: CATSRTLGLATDTQYF

size: NA
D: TRBD1
J: TRBJ2-2
V: TRBV5-1
DNA: TGCGCCAGCAGCTTGGGGACAGGGTCGAACACCGGGGAGCTGTTTTTT
CDR3: CASSLGTGSNTGELFF

size: NA
D: NA
J: TRBJ2-7
V: TRBV4-1
DNA: TGCGCCAGCAGCCAAGATAAGTCGTCAGCCTACGAGCAGTACTTC
CDR3: CASSQDKSSAYEQYF

size: NA
D: TRBD1
J: TRBJ2-7
V: TRBV5-1
DNA: TGCGCCAGCAGCTTGGACAGGGGAAACGACGAGCAGTACTTC
CDR3: CASSLDRGNDEQYF

size: NA
D: NA
J: TRBJ2-7
V: TRBV28
DNA: TGTGCCAGCAGGCGGGACAGCTCCTACGAGCAGTACTTC
CDR3: CASRRDSSYEQYF

size: NA
D: TRBD2
J: TRBJ2-3
V: TRBV5-1
DNA: TGCGCCAGCAGCTTGGGACTAGGGACTAGCGGGGGTTCAGATACGCAGTATTTT
CDR3: CASSLGLGTSGGSDTQYF

size: NA
D: TRBD1
J: TRBJ2-7
V: TRBV11-2
DNA: TGTGCCAGCAGCCCGGTGATGGGACAGGGGACTCTCTACGAGCAGTACTTC
CDR3: CASSPVMGQGTLYEQYF

size: NA
D: NA
J: TRBJ2-2
V: TRBV3-1/TRBV3-2
DNA: TGTGCCAGCAGCAAAGACCAGACAGCCCTCACCGGGGAGCTGTTTTTT
CDR3: CASSKDQTALTGELFF

size: NA
D: TRBD1
J: TRBJ1-2
V: TRBV12-3/TRBV12-4
DNA: TGTGCCAGCAGTTCCGGGACAGGGAATGGCTACACCTTC
CDR3: CASSSGTGNGYTF

size: NA
D: NA
J: TRBJ2-5
V: TRBV9
DNA: TGTGCCAGCAGCGCTGACACCGGAGAGACCCAGTACTTC
CDR3: CASSADTGETQYF

size: NA
D: NA
J: TRBJ1-1
V: TRBV9
DNA: TGTGCCAGCAGCGTATTGCCCGTGGGGTCTGAAGCTTTCTTT
CDR3: CASSVLPVGSEAFF

size: NA
D: NA
J: TRBJ1-6
V: TRBV14
DNA: TGTGCCAGCAGCCGACAGGCCGGCGGTTCACCCCTCCACTTT
CDR3: CASSRQAGGSPLHF

size: NA
D: NA
J: TRBJ2-3
V: TRBV7-3
DNA: TGTGCCAGCAGCCGAGCCCGGGGGTCCACAGATACGCAGTATTTT
CDR3: CASSRARGSTDTQYF

size: once
D: NA
J: TRBJ2-5
V: TRBV10-2
DNA: TGCGCCAGCAGTGTGGTCAACCAAGAGACCCAGTACTTC
CDR3: CASSVVNQETQYF

size: NA
D: TRBD1
J: TRBJ1-3
V: TRBV9
DNA: TGTGCCAGCAGCTTAGGGTGGGACAGCTCTGGAAACACCATATATTTT
CDR3: CASSLGWDSSGNTIYF

size: once
D: TRBD1
J: TRBJ1-2
V: TRBV28
DNA: TGTGCCAGCAGTTTAATTGCCCCAGGGGGCTGGGAGAATTATGGCTACACCTTC
CDR3: CASSLIAPGGWENYGYTF

size: NA
D: NA
J: TRBJ2-7
V: TRBV6-2/TRBV6-3
DNA: TGTGCCAGCAGTTTGGGTAGATTCTACGAGCAGTACTTC
CDR3: CASSLGRFYEQYF

size: NA
D: NA
J: TRBJ1-1
V: TRBV5-1
DNA: TGCGCCAGCAGCGTGACAGGGAACACTGAAGCTTTCTTT
CDR3: CASSVTGNTEAFF

size: once
D: TRBD1
J: TRBJ1-1
V: TRBV7-9
DNA: TGTGCCAGCAGCTGGGGCCGACAGGGGCAGGGGAACACTGAAGCTTTCTTT
CDR3: CASSWGRQGQGNTEAFF

size: NA
D: NA
J: TRBJ1-3
V: TRBV29-1
DNA: TGCAGCGTTCGACAGGACTCTGGAAACACCATATATTTT
CDR3: CSVRQDSGNTIYF

size: NA
D: NA
J: TRBJ2-3
V: TRBV11-2
DNA: TGTGCCAGCAGCTTAGGACCAAGGGGACCCACAGATACGCAGTATTTT
CDR3: CASSLGPRGPTDTQYF

size: once
D: NA
J: TRBJ1-2
V: TRBV28
DNA: TGTGCCAGCAGTTTGTTAGAGTATGGCTACACCTTC
CDR3: CASSLLEYGYTF

size: NA
D: NA
J: TRBJ1-2
V: TRBV5-4
DNA: TGTGCCAGCAGCTTGGGATTCGGGCAGGCTGTCTATGGCTACACCTTC
CDR3: CASSLGFGQAVYGYTF

size: NA
D: NA
J: TRBJ2-5
V: TRBV5-1
DNA: TGCGCCAGCAGCTTTGACCAAGAGACCCAGTACTTC
CDR3: CASSFDQETQYF

size: NA
D: NA
J: TRBJ1-5
V: TRBV19
DNA: TGTGCCAGCAGAACAGGGATGCCGGGCAATCAGCCCCAGCATTTT
CDR3: CASRTGMPGNQPQHF

size: NA
D: TRBD2
J: TRBJ2-1
V: TRBV3-1/TRBV3-2
DNA: TGTGCCAGCAACCTCGGGGGGTTCAATGAGCAGTTCTTC
CDR3: CASNLGGFNEQFF

size: NA
D: TRBD1
J: TRBJ1-1
V: TRBV28
DNA: TGTGCCAGCAGTTTGGCAGGCAGGGGGGGCACTGAAGCTTTCTTT
CDR3: CASSLAGRGGTEAFF

size: NA
D: NA
J: TRBJ2-3
V: TRBV7-9
DNA: TGTGCCAGCAGCTTCGCAGATACGCAGTATTTT
CDR3: CASSFADTQYF

size: NA
D: TRBD2
J: TRBJ2-3
V: TRBV3-1/TRBV3-2
DNA: TGTGCCAGCGGAAGGAGCGGGAGGGCCTCAGGACTGTATTTT
CDR3: CASGRSGRASGLYF

size: NA
D: NA
J: TRBJ2-7
V: TRBV2
DNA: TGTGCCAGCGGACTGGAGGGAGCCTACGAGCAGTACTTC
CDR3: CASGLEGAYEQYF

size: NA
D: TRBD1
J: TRBJ1-2
V: TRBV28
DNA: TGTGCCAGCACCCCAGGGGGACAGCTCTATGGCTACACCTTC
CDR3: CASTPGGQLYGYTF

size: NA
D: TRBD1
J: TRBJ1-6
V: TRBV7-2
DNA: TGTGCCAGCAGCACGTCGGGACAGTCCTCTTATAATTCACCCCTCCACTTT
CDR3: CASSTSGQSSYNSPLHF

size: NA
D: TRBD1
J: TRBJ2-5
V: TRBV10-3
DNA: TGTGCCACCGTTAAAGGACAGGGGATACAAGAGACCCAGTACTTC
CDR3: CATVKGQGIQETQYF

size: medium-sized
D: NA
J: TRBJ2-7
V: TRBV5-8
DNA: TGTGCCAGCCCCTTGGGGTCCTACGAGCAGTACTTC
CDR3: CASPLGSYEQYF

size: NA
D: NA
J: TRBJ1-4
V: TRBV28
DNA: TGTGCCAGCACCCTGTCGGGTGGAGAAAAACTGTTTTTT
CDR3: CASTLSGGEKLFF

size: NA
D: TRBD1
J: TRBJ2-7
V: TRBV4-2
DNA: TGTGCCAGCAGCCAAGCTGCCCGGGACAGCTCCTACGAGCAGTACTTC
CDR3: CASSQAARDSSYEQYF

size: NA
D: NA
J: TRBJ1-3
V: TRBV2
DNA: TGTGCCAGCAGCCCCAGGGACGCCGGGAGAAACACCATATATTTT
CDR3: CASSPRDAGRNTIYF